This T cell receptor (beta chain) emerged from a study of T and B cells in COVID-19 patients. For the study at large: Blood was sampled from COVID-19 patients who were either actively infected or recovered. Most recovered patients had mild to moderate COVID-19 treated as outpatients. Median age was 34 years in the recovered cohort and 67 years in the active-infection cohort.

Germline CDR1 LNHNV, CDR2 YYDKDF (reference sequence). The CDR3 totals 15 residues. Trimming left V 2 bases short and J 3 bases short, with 11 bases between. BIOMED2 TRB-A/B primer pools were used in multiplex TRB PCR. TCRdb reprocessed the multiplex PCR reads with MiXCR, giving one entry per CDR3 protein. The table lists more than 11,000 distinct CDR3 sequences, approximately 28% of them singletons. From blood, 250-500 ng of genomic DNA served as TRB template. Study-level results: In COVID-19 patients, T cell receptor beta variable and joining gene use was reportedly strongly skewed.

This clonotype was observed many times. The antigen is not known. This chain joins TRBV15 and TRBJ2-4; D perhaps matches TRBD2 (5 bases). Sequenced sample: blood. This receptor was obtained from a human donor who had recovered from COVID-19. The CDR3 spells CATSRWPGGKNIQYF. The CDR3 bases are TGTGCCACCAGCAGATGGCCCGGAGGCAAAAACATTCAGTACTTC.